This T cell receptor (beta chain) derives from a study of blood T cell repertoires in COVID-19. Germline V gives CDR1 LGHNA, CDR2 YSLEER. CDR3 length: 17 amino acids. Trimming left V 3 bases short and J 7 bases short, with 22 bases between. Measured with immunoSEQ multiplex PCR; TCRdb has only the in-frame clones, and not every one. The sample lists roughly 220,000 clones, approximately 80% seen once, with roughly 15% in the top ten. Participants spanned ages 18 to 89 years and resided in about 24 US areas. The sample consisted of PBMCs or T cells enriched from blood (not recorded which). This chain connects TRBV4-3 to TRBJ2-1; a possible D gene is TRBD2 (6 bases). The source is a man aged 40-50 years who had recovered from COVID-19. The CDR3, as DNA: TGCGCCAGCAGCCATGAAACCCTCGGTAGAGGAGGGAATGAGCAGTTCTTC. It translates to CASSHETLGRGGNEQFF.